Sequencing of this TCR beta chain was carried out in a study of T cells and copy number aberrations in small-cell lung cancer (dated by TCRdb to the early 2020s). General notes on the study: TCR repertoire sequencing was paired with whole-exome sequencing of the same tumor regions to relate T cell metrics to mutations and copy number aberrations. Tumor TCR data were available for approximately 16 patients, and about 14 patients had TCR data from both tumor and normal tissue.

TCR-beta CDR3 regions were amplified from genomic DNA with the immunoSEQ hsTCRB Kit using multiplexed V- and J-gene primers. Unique DNA barcodes were added in a second PCR, and the samples were pooled together with one negative control and one positive control. The pooled TCR-beta libraries were sequenced using a 150-cycle paired-end protocol on an Illumina MiSeq. The source study handled its data this way. Adaptive Biotechnologies processed the raw sequencing data and produced a report containing normalized, annotated TCR-beta repertoires. T-cell density was calculated by normalizing TCR-beta templates to usable DNA, with usable DNA estimated through amplification of housekeeping genes. Clonality was defined as 1 minus Pielou's evenness, while richness was a count of unique rearrangements. TCRdb mirrors the immuneACCESS table, restricted to in-frame sequences. Some clones are absent from its copies; in checked studies, under half trace to an unresolved V gene, and the reason for the others is unknown. For V, J and clone size, that table is used; D and trimming come from the DNA. The sample table holds under 8,000 clones, of which around 69% were seen once. Approximately 9.4% of the sample goes to the ten largest clones.

What the work shows at the level of the full study, not this receptor alone: Tumors had lower T-cell density, richness and clonality than adjacent lung tissue, but the difference in density was not significant. All specimens consisted of formalin-fixed paraffin-embedded tissue, which is known to introduce sequencing artifacts. The study was limited by a small sample size because surgical resection is uncommon in small-cell lung cancer, and the findings require validation.

Patients with limited-stage small-cell lung cancer who underwent surgical resection in Hangzhou, China, between the late 2000s and the early 2020s were included as donors. All donors were treated with upfront surgery without preoperative chemotherapy or radiotherapy, and immunotherapy was not given to any donor before or after surgery. In the sequenced cohort of some 18 patients, every patient was either a smoker or a heavy second-hand smoker. Adjacent normal lung was collected at least 2 cm from the tumor margin and was confirmed morphologically free of malignant cells by two pathologists. To characterize heterogeneity of the T cell repertoire, the study applied multi-region TCR-beta sequencing to resected limited-stage small-cell lung cancers and to tumor-adjacent lung tissue. Genomic DNA was extracted from FFPE tissue using the AllPrep DNA/RNA FFPE Kit (Qiagen). This clone was seen only once. Which antigen it targets is not known. The sample holds no much larger clone one base away, and base qualities are not on file.

This TCR came from a woman aged 70-85 years with small cell lung cancer. Some clones in this sample may be carry-over from other donors' samples. The material sequenced was normal tissue next to the tumor.

CDR3 sequence: CASSRTSETDTQYF. The nucleotide sequence reads TGCGCCAGCAGCCGGACTAGCGAAACAGATACGCAGTATTTT. The rearrangement combines TRBV5-1 with TRBJ2-3; the junction holds 9 bases that match TRBD2. The CDR3 contains 14 residues, cysteine and phenylalanine counted. CDR3 DNA only is kept here, 42 bases in frame from base 1. From V the trimming removes 4 bases and from J it removes 3 bases, while the gene matches leave 3 bases of the junction unaccounted for. CDR1 and CDR2, per the germline V gene, are SGHRS and YFSETQ.